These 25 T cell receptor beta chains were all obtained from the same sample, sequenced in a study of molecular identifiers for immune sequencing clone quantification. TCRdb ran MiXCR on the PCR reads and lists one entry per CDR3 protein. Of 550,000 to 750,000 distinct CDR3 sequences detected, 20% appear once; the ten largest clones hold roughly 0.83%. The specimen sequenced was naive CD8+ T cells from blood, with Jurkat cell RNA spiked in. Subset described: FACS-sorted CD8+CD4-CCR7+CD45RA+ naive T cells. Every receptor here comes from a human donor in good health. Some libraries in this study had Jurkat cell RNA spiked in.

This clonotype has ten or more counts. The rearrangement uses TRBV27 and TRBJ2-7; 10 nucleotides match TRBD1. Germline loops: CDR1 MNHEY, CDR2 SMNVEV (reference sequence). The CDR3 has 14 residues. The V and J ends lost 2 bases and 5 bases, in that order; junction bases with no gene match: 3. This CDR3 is CASSLGQGVNEQYF. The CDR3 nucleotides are TGTGCCAGCAGTTTAGGACAGGGGGTCAACGAGCAGTACTTC.

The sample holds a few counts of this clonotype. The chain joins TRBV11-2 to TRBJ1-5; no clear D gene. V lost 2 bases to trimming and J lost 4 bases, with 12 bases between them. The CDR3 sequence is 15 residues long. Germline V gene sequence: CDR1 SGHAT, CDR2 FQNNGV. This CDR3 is CASSLNQAGNQPQHF. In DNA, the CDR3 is TGTGCCAGCAGCTTAAATCAAGCGGGGAATCAGCCCCAGCATTTT. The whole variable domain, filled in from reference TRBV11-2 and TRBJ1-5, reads EAGVAQSPRYKIIEKRQSVAFWCNPISGHATLYWYQQILGQGPKLLIQFQNNGVVDDSQLPKDRFSAERLKGVDSTLKIQPAKLEDSAVYLCASSLNQAGNQPQHFGDGTRLSIL.

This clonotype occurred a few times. The CDR3 protein is CSATLLAGVSDTQYF. The CDR3 nucleotides read TGCAGTGCCACCCTACTAGCGGGAGTGTCAGATACGCAGTATTTT. V is TRBV20-1 and J is TRBJ2-3, with 11 positions matching TRBD2. CDR1 DFQATT and CDR2 SNEGSKA come from the germline V gene (reference sequence). Unmatched junction bases numbered 9, after V lost 6 bases and J lost 4 bases. The CDR3 consists of 15 residues.

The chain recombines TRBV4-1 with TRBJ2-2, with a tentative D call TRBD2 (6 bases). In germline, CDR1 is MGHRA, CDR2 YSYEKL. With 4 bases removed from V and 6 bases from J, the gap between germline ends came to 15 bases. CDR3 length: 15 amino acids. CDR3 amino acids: CASSLGLGGPGELFF. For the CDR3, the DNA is TGCGCCAGCAGCCTGGGACTGGGCGGCCCCGGGGAGCTGTTTTTT.

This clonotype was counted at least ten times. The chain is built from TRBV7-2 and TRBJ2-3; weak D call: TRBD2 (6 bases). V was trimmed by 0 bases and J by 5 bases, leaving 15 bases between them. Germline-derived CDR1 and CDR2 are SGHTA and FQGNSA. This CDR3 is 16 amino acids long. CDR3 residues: CASSLALGGGRDTQYF. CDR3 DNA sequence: TGTGCCAGCAGCTTAGCTTTGGGGGGTGGTAGAGATACGCAGTATTTT.

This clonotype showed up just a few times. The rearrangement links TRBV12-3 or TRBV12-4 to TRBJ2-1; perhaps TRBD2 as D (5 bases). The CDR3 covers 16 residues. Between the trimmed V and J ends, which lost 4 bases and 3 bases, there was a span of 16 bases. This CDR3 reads CASSSRGRRNYNEQFF. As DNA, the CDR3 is TGTGCCAGCAGTTCCAGAGGGCGGCGAAACTACAATGAGCAGTTCTTC.

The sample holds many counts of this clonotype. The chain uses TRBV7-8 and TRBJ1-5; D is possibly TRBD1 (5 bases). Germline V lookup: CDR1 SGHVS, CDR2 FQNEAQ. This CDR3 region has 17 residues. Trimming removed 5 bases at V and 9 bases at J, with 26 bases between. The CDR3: CASSQFAGTQILGPQHF. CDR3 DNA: TGTGCCAGCAGCCAATTTGCCGGGACCCAGATATTAGGGCCCCAGCATTTT.

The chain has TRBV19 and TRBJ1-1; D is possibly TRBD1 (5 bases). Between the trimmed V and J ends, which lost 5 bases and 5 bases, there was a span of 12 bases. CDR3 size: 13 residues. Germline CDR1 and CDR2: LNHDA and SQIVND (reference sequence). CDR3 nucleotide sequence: TGTGCCAGTAGTTGGGGGACTGTAACTGAAGCTTTCTTT. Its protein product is CASSWGTVTEAFF.

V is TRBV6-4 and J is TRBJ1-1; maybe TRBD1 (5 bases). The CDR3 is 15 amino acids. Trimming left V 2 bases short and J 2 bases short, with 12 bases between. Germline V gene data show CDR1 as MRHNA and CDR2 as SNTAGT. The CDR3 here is CASSDALTVNTEAFF. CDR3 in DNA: TGTGCCAGCAGTGACGCACTGACAGTTAACACTGAAGCTTTCTTT.

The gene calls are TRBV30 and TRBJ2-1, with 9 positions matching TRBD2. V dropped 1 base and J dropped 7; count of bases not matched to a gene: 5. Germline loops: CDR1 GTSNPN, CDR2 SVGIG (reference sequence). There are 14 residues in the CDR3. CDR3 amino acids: CAWSEAGGGNEQFF. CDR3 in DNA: TGTGCCTGGAGTGAAGCGGGAGGAGGAAATGAGCAGTTCTTC.

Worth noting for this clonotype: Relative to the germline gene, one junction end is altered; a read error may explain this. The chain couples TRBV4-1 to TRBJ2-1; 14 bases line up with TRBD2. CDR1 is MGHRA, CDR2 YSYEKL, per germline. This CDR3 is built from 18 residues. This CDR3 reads CACSRGLAGVTPYNEQFF. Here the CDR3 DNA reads TGCGCCTGCAGCCGGGGACTAGCGGGAGTAACCCCCTACAATGAGCAGTTCTTC.

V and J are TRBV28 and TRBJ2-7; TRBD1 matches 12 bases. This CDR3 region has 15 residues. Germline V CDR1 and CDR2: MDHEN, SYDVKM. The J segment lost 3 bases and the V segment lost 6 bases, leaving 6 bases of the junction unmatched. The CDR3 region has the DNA TGTGCCAGCAGCCGGGACAGGGGGCTGGTCTACGAGCAGTACTTC. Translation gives CASSRDRGLVYEQYF.

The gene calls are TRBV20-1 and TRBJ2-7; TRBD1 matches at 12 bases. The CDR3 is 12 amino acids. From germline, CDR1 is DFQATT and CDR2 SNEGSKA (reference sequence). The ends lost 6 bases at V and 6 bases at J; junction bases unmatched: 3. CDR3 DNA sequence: TGCAGTGCCCGGGACAGGGGGCGCGAGCAGTACTTC. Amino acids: CSARDRGREQYF.

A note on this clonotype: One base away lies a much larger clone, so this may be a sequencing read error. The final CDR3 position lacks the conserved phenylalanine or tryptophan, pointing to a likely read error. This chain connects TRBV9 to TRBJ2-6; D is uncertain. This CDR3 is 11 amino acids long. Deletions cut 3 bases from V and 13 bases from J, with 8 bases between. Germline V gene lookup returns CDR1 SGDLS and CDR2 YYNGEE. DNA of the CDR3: TGTGCCAGCAGCGCCACTGGGGTCCTGACTCTC. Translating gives CASSATGVLTL.

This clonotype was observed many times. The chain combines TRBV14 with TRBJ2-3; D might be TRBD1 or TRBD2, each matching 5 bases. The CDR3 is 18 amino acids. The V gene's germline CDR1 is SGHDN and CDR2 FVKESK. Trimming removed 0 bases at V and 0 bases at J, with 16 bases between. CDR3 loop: CASSQDAVGGESTDTQYF. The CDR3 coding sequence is TGTGCCAGCAGCCAAGATGCCGTTGGGGGAGAAAGCACAGATACGCAGTATTTT.

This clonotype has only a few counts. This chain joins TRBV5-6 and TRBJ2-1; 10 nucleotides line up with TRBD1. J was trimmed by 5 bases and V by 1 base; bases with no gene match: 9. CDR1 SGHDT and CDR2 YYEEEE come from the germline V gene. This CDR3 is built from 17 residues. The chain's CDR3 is CASSLFSGTGVHNEQFF. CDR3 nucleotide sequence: TGTGCCAGCAGCTTGTTTTCGGGGACAGGGGTCCACAATGAGCAGTTCTTC.

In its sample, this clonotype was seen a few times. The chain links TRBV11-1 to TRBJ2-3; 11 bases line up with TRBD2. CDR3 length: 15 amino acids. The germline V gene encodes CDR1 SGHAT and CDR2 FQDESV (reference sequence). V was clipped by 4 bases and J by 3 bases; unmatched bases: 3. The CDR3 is CASSWASGRTDTQYF. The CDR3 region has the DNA TGTGCCAGCAGCTGGGCTAGCGGGAGGACAGATACGCAGTATTTT.

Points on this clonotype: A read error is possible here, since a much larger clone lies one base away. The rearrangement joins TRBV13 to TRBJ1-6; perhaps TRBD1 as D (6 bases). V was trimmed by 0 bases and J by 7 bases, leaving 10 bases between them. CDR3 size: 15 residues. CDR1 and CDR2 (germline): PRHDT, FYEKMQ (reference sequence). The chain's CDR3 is CASSLGLRGNSPLHF. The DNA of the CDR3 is TGTGCCAGCAGCTTAGGCCTCAGGGGCAATTCACCCCTCCACTTT. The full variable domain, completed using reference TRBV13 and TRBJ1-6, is AAGVIQSPRHLIKEKRETATLKCYPIPRHDTVYWYQQGPGQDPQFLISFYEKMQSDKGSIPDRFSAQQFSDYHSELNMSSLELGDSALYFCASSLGLRGNSPLHFGNGTRLTVT.

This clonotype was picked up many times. The chain's CDR3 is CASSQGITANSGNTIYF. The CDR3, as DNA: TGCGCCAGCAGCCAAGGGATAACAGCAAACTCTGGAAACACCATATATTTT. The chain has TRBV4-1 and TRBJ1-3, with D unresolved. Germline V gene data show CDR1 as MGHRA and CDR2 as YSYEKL. The CDR3 loop spans 17 amino acids. V was cut by 1 base and J by 0 bases, with 13 bases left in between.

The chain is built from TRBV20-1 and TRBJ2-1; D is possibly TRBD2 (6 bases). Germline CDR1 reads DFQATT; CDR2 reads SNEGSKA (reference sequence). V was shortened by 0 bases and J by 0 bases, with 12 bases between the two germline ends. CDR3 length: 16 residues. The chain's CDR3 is CSARDSDGGSYNEQFF. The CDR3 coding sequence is TGCAGTGCTAGAGATTCTGACGGGGGCTCCTACAATGAGCAGTTCTTC.

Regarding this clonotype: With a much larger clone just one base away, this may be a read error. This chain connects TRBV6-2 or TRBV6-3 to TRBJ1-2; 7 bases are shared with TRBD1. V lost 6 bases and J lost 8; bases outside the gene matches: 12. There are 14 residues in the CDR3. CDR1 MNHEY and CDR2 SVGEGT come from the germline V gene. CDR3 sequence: CASRLDRSPTGYTF. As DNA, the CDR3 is TGTGCCAGCAGGCTGGACAGGTCGCCTACGGGCTACACCTTC.

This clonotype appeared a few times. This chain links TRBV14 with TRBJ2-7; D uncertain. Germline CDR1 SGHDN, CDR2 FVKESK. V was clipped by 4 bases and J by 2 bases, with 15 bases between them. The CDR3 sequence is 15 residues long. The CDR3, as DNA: TGTGCCAGCAGCCCATGTGGGGTAGTGACCTACGAGCAGTACTTC. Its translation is CASSPCGVVTYEQYF. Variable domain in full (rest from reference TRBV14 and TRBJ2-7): EAGVTQFPSHSVIEKGQTVTLRCDPISGHDNLYWYRRVMGKEIKFLLHFVKESKQDESGMPNNRFLAERTGGTYSTLKVQPAELEDSGVYFCASSPCGVVTYEQYFGPGTRLTVT.

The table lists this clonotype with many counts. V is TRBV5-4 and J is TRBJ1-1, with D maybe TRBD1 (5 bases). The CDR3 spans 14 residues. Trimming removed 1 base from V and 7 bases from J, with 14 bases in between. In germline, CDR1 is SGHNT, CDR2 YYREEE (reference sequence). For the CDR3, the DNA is TGTGCCAGCAGCTTGAAGGGGTCCGGCCGTGAAGCTTTCTTT. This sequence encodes CASSLKGSGREAFF.

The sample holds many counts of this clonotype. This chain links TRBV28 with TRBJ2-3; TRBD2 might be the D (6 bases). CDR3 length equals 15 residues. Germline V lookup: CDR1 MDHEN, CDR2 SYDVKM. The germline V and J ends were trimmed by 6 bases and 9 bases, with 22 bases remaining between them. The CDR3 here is CASRAYFGGLETQYF. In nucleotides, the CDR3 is TGTGCCAGCAGAGCCTATTTCGGGGGTCTCGAGACGCAGTATTTT.

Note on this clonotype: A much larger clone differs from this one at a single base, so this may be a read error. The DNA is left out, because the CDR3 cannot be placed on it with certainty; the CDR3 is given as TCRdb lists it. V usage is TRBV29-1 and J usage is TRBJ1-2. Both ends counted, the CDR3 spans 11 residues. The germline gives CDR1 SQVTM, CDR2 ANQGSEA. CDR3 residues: CSVGSGYGCTF.